The 22 T cell receptor beta chains presented below share a single source sample, sequenced in a study of chronic HIV infection and antiretroviral therapy. TCRdb passed the 5' RACE reads through MiXCR, listing each CDR3 protein once. The sample includes 39,000 or so distinct CDR3 sequences, about 7.4% of them seen just once. Source material: peripheral blood. The receptors originated from an adult who had HIV and had not received antiretroviral therapy, or was an uninfected healthy control (not recorded which).

Ten or more counts support this clonotype. The rearrangement uses TRBV20-1 and TRBJ2-6; tentatively, D is TRBD1 or TRBD2 (5 bases each). Between the trimmed V and J ends, which lost 6 bases and 7 bases, there was a span of 13 bases. The CDR3 runs to 13 residues. CDR1 is DFQATT and CDR2 is SNEGSKA in the germline V gene (reference sequence). CDR3 amino acids: CSARGVGANVLTF. CDR3 nucleotide sequence: TGCAGTGCGAGGGGAGTTGGTGCCAACGTCCTGACTTTC.

This sequence joins TRBV5-1 and TRBJ1-1; D unclear. Trimming removed 0 bases from V and 5 bases from J, with 8 bases in between. Germline V CDR1 and CDR2: SGHRS, YFSETQ. CDR3 size: 13 residues. As DNA, the CDR3 is TGCGCCAGCAGCTTGGCAGGAAAAACTGAAGCTTTCTTT. Translation gives CASSLAGKTEAFF. Drawing the rest from reference TRBV5-1 and TRBJ1-1, the complete variable domain is KAGVTQTPRYLIKTRGQQVTLSCSPISGHRSVSWYQQTPGQGLQFLFEYFSETQRNKGNFPGRFSGRQFSNSRSEMNVSTLELGDSALYLCASSLAGKTEAFFGQGTRLTVV.

A remark on this clonotype: Since a much larger clone is just one base distant, this may be a read error. The chain employs TRBV4-2 and TRBJ2-7; no definite D call. This CDR3 has 13 residues. Germline V gene sequence: CDR1 LGHNA, CDR2 YNFKEQ. The CDR3 protein is CATSQGLAYEQYF. DNA for the CDR3: TGTGCCACCAGCCAAGGTCTAGCCTACGAGCAGTACTTC.

The chain uses TRBV29-1 and TRBJ1-5, with TRBD1 matching over 9 bases. The CDR3 totals 12 residues. Germline V gene lookup returns CDR1 SQVTM and CDR2 ANQGSEA. Trimming at V came to 6 bases and at J to 4 bases, leaving 1 base not matched to a gene. The CDR3 nucleotides are TGCAGCGTAGGACAGGGGAATCAGCCCCAGCATTTT. Its protein product is CSVGQGNQPQHF.

The chain uses TRBV2 and TRBJ1-2; TRBD1 aligns across 10 bases. Germline trimming cut 6 bases from V and 5 bases from J; bases unmatched to any gene: 3. CDR3 length: 13 amino acids. Germline lookup yields CDR1 SNHLY and CDR2 FYNNEI. The CDR3 DNA follows: TGTGCCAGCAGGCCGGGACAGGGGTATGGCTACACCTTC. Protein product: CASRPGQGYGYTF.

This clonotype has a count of ten or more. The chain uses TRBV28 and TRBJ1-5, with 7 bases lining up with TRBD1. Germline assignment: CDR1 MDHEN and CDR2 SYDVKM. With V trimmed by 5 bases and J by 4 bases, 17 bases remained unmatched. CDR3 length: 18 amino acids. The CDR3 nucleotides are TGTGCCAGCAGTCCCCCCTTAGGGGGCATCGAGGGTAATCAGCCCCAGCATTTT. The encoded protein is CASSPPLGGIEGNQPQHF.

This clonotype showed up many times. V is TRBV28 and J is TRBJ1-3; D ambiguous. Per germline, CDR1 MDHEN and CDR2 SYDVKM. The CDR3 contains 15 residues. The V gene lost 3 bases and the J gene lost 0 bases, with 9 bases spanning the gap. CDR3 sequence reads: CASSLLPVSGNTIYF. CDR3 in DNA: TGTGCCAGCAGTTTGCTTCCCGTCTCTGGAAACACCATATATTTT.

This clonotype has at least ten counts. V gene TRBV28 combines with J gene TRBJ2-7, with a possible D match to TRBD2 (6 bases). The CDR3 consists of 13 residues. Trimming removed 5 bases from V and 6 bases from J, with 14 bases in between. Per the germline V gene, CDR1 is MDHEN and CDR2 is SYDVKM. The CDR3: CASSAPGVGEQYF. CDR3 DNA sequence: TGTGCCAGCAGTGCACCGGGAGTAGGCGAGCAGTACTTC.

This clonotype has more than one count but fewer than ten. The chain combines TRBV12-3 or TRBV12-4 with TRBJ1-5; D is ambiguous. V lost 3 bases and J 4 bases, leaving 7 bases between the germline ends. CDR3 length: 13 residues. The CDR3 reads CASSFVENQPQHF. CDR3 DNA sequence: TGTGCCAGCAGTTTTGTAGAAAATCAGCCCCAGCATTTT.

The V gene is TRBV29-1, the J gene TRBJ2-1; unclear D gene. The V end was cut by 3 bases, the J end by 2 bases, with 5 bases between. Germline V gives CDR1 SQVTM, CDR2 ANQGSEA. CDR3 length equals 12 residues. The CDR3 is CSVDSPYNEQFF. The CDR3 bases are TGCAGCGTTGATTCCCCCTACAATGAGCAGTTCTTC.

This clonotype has just a few counts. V gene TRBV28 combines with J gene TRBJ2-5; 7 nucleotides agree with TRBD2. The CDR3 is made up of 13 amino acids. The V and J ends lost 7 bases and 4 bases, in that order; junction bases with no gene match: 6. Per germline, CDR1 MDHEN and CDR2 SYDVKM. CDR3 residues: CASTAGPGETQYF. The DNA for the CDR3 is TGTGCCAGCACAGCGGGACCCGGAGAGACCCAGTACTTC.

There are many counts of this clonotype. V usage is TRBV5-8 and J usage is TRBJ2-1; TRBD1 matches at 7 bases. Trimming at V came to 5 bases and at J to 5 bases, leaving 16 bases not matched to a gene. From germline, CDR1 is SGHTS and CDR2 YDEGEE. The CDR3 is 17 residues long. The CDR3 nucleotides are TGTGCCAGCAGTCCCATGGGGACAGATTTCGCCGACAATGAGCAGTTCTTC. Protein sequence: CASSPMGTDFADNEQFF.

This rearrangement joins TRBV29-1 to TRBJ1-2; no firm D call. Germline V gene sequence: CDR1 SQVTM, CDR2 ANQGSEA. This CDR3 spans 15 amino acids. Trimming removed 1 base at V and 3 bases at J, with 15 bases between. The CDR3 DNA reads TGCAGCGTTGAAGCCCCGATTCAGATCTACTATGGCTACACCTTC. Encoded protein: CSVEAPIQIYYGYTF.

A few counts support this clonotype. J is TRBJ1-1 and V is TRBV11-2, with 9 bases matching TRBD1. Germline CDR1 and CDR2: SGHAT and FQNNGV. V dropped 5 bases and J dropped 11; count of bases not matched to a gene: 9. The CDR3 totals 13 residues. The CDR3 protein is CASSTRTGAYAFF. In DNA, the CDR3 is TGTGCCAGCAGCACCCGGACAGGGGCTTACGCTTTCTTT.

This rearrangement joins TRBV10-3 to TRBJ2-3, with 9 bases matching TRBD2. The CDR3 has 15 amino acids. With 0 bases clipped from V and 3 bases from J, the junction kept 1 base outside the gene matches. The germline CDR1 and CDR2 sequences are ENHRY and SYGVKD. In DNA, the CDR3 is TGTGCCATCAGTGAGTCCCTAGCGGGAACAGATACGCAGTATTTT. Its protein is CAISESLAGTDTQYF.

There are many counts of this clonotype. The V and J genes are TRBV7-8 and TRBJ1-2; possible D gene TRBD1, 5 bases. The CDR3 runs to 13 residues. V was clipped by 5 bases and J by 2 bases, with 9 bases between them. CDR1 is SGHVS, CDR2 FQNEAQ, per germline. The CDR3 region is CASSPGTNYGYTF. Written as DNA, the CDR3 is TGTGCCAGCAGCCCGGGGACGAACTATGGCTACACCTTC. Complete variable domain (other parts from reference TRBV7-8 and TRBJ1-2): GAGVSQSPRYKVAKRGQDVALRCDPISGHVSLFWYQQALGQGPEFLTYFQNEAQLDKSGLPSDRFFAERPEGSVSTLKIQRTQQEDSAVYLCASSPGTNYGYTFGSGTRLTVV.

Many counts were recorded for this clonotype. The rearrangement joins TRBV28 to TRBJ2-7; TRBD1 agrees at 8 bases. Unmatched junction bases numbered 6, after V lost 6 bases and J lost 2 bases. Germline V gene sequence: CDR1 MDHEN, CDR2 SYDVKM. CDR3 size: 14 residues. DNA for the CDR3: TGTGCCAGCAGGCCGGGACAGGAGCCCTACGAGCAGTACTTC. It encodes CASRPGQEPYEQYF.

This clonotype was seen more than once but under ten times. The V call is TRBV29-1, the J call TRBJ1-4, with TRBD1 identical over 8 bases. The V and J ends lost 6 bases and 4 bases, in that order; junction bases with no gene match: 4. Germline assignment: CDR1 SQVTM and CDR2 ANQGSEA. The CDR3 length is 13 residues. The CDR3, as DNA: TGCAGCGTAGCGGGACAGGATAATGAAAAACTGTTTTTT. This codes for CSVAGQDNEKLFF.

This chain links TRBV29-1 with TRBJ2-1; 9 bases fit TRBD2. After removal of 2 bases from V and 9 bases from J, the junction contained 8 bases not matched to a gene. There are 14 residues in the CDR3. Germline values: CDR1 SQVTM, CDR2 ANQGSEA. CDR3 nucleotide sequence: TGCAGCGTTGAACAGCCTAGCGGGACATCTGAGCAGTTCTTC. It encodes CSVEQPSGTSEQFF.

The chain is built from TRBV11-1 and TRBJ1-1; D call uncertain. Germline CDR1 reads SGHAT; CDR2 reads FQDESV (reference sequence). V lost 1 base, J lost 2 bases, and 5 bases lay in between. The CDR3 length is 13 residues. CDR3 sequence reads: CASSLGPNTEAFF. The CDR3 DNA sequence: TGTGCCAGCAGCTTAGGCCCTAACACTGAAGCTTTCTTT. Together with reference TRBV11-1 and TRBJ1-1, the CDR3 gives the full variable domain: EAEVAQSPRYKITEKSQAVAFWCDPISGHATLYWYRQILGQGPELLVQFQDESVVDDSQLPKDRFSAERLKGVDSTLKIQPAELGDSAMYLCASSLGPNTEAFFGQGTRLTVV.

Many counts were recorded for this clonotype. The chain has TRBV28 and TRBJ1-1; TRBD1 matches at 7 bases. Trimming cost V 11 bases and J 0 bases; bases outside gene matches: 15. Germline-derived CDR1 and CDR2 are MDHEN and SYDVKM. The CDR3 is 16 residues long. DNA of the CDR3: TGTGCCGGCCGACCACCGGACAGGTACATGAACACTGAAGCTTTCTTT. This gives the protein CAGRPPDRYMNTEAFF.

The CDR3 here is CARRGTGVGSTEAFF. In DNA form, the CDR3 reads TGTGCCAGAAGGGGGACAGGCGTCGGGAGCACTGAAGCTTTCTTT. The chain has TRBV2 and TRBJ1-1; 8 bases agree with TRBD1. CDR1 SNHLY and CDR2 FYNNEI come from the germline V gene. The V segment lost 9 bases and the J segment 4 bases; nucleotides outside the gene matches: 13. The CDR3 runs to 15 residues.